This TCR beta chain was identified in a study of blood T cell repertoires in COVID-19. As processed by the authors: Nucleated cell counts were estimated from reference gene primer amplification. The data were produced by immunoSEQ multiplex PCR, yet TCRdb's version contains in-frame clones alone and is incomplete. V, J and clone size reflect that table, while D and trimming were determined from the DNA. The sample includes 150,000 or so clones, about 80% of them seen just once. Sequenced material: peripheral blood. This sequence originates from a woman aged 55-70 years with acute or convalescent COVID-19.

The CDR3 loop reads CASKAGSDEQFF. In nucleotides, the CDR3 is TGTGCCAGCAAGGCGGGGTCTGATGAGCAGTTCTTC. The V call is TRBV12-3 or TRBV12-4, the J call TRBJ2-1; a weak D match, TRBD2 (6 bases). Deletions cut 7 bases from V and 8 bases from J, with 12 bases between. The length of the CDR3 is 12 residues.